These 21 T cell receptor beta chains were all obtained from the same sample, sequenced in a study of vaccination and CD4 T cells after COVID-19. Treatment described: roughly nine-day PBMC culture with coronavirus spike peptide pools or control peptides (ViraFEST assay). Cultured CD4+ T cell DNA was sequenced using the Oncomine TCR Beta short-read assay. From the PCR reads, TCRdb called clonotypes with MiXCR, one entry per CDR3 protein. The sample carries approximately 20,000 distinct CDR3 sequences, 70% recorded once. Their target antigens are unknown. The sample consisted of CD4+ T cells from blood, cultured in vitro. The receptors were sampled from a human donor who had recovered from COVID-19.

The genes are TRBV10-2 and TRBJ1-2; TRBD1 matches at 10 bases. This CDR3 comprises 13 residues. Germline values: CDR1 WSHSY, CDR2 SAAADI. J was trimmed by 5 bases and V by 10 bases; bases with no gene match: 7. The CDR3 is CATSGTGDYGYTF. The CDR3 DNA reads as TGCGCCACCTCCGGGACAGGGGATTATGGCTACACCTTC.

This chain connects TRBV7-2 to TRBJ2-5; D uncertain. V lost 4 bases and J lost 7, with 13 bases in between. Germline V gene sequence: CDR1 SGHTA, CDR2 FQGNSA. The CDR3 is 13 residues long. The CDR3, as DNA: TGTGCCAGCAGCTCCTCTATCCAGGCGACCCAGTACTTC. Its protein product is CASSSSIQATQYF.

The chain uses TRBV10-1 and TRBJ2-7; no clear D. From germline, CDR1 is WNHNN and CDR2 SYGVQD (reference sequence). Trimming took 8 bases from V and 6 from J, leaving 17 bases between them. The CDR3 is 13 residues long. CDR3 protein: CASSEGLGPEQYF. The CDR3 DNA follows: TGCGCCAGCTCGGAAGGCTTAGGACCCGAGCAGTACTTC.

The chain recombines TRBV6-2 or TRBV6-3 with TRBJ1-1, with D possibly being TRBD1 (6 bases). Trimming cost V 8 bases and J 0 bases, with 13 bases left between them. The CDR3 sequence is 14 residues long. Germline CDR1 is MNHEY and CDR2 is SVGEGT. For the CDR3, the DNA is TGTGCCAGCGGACAGTCAGGGCTGAACACTGAAGCTTTCTTT. Its protein product is CASGQSGLNTEAFF.

This clonotype was detected a few times. CDR3 sequence (DNA): TGTGCCAGCAGTTTATCCCCAGCGGGCTACGAGCAGTACTTC. Its translation: CASSLSPAGYEQYF. V usage is TRBV28 and J usage is TRBJ2-7, with a possible D match to TRBD2 (6 bases). This CDR3 comprises 14 residues. V lost 1 base to trimming and J lost 3 bases, with 10 bases between them. The germline CDR1 and CDR2 sequences are MDHEN and SYDVKM.

This sequence joins TRBV12-3 or TRBV12-4 and TRBJ2-1; a weak D match, TRBD2 (6 bases). This CDR3 contains 15 residues. Trimming left V 8 bases short and J 3 bases short, with 17 bases between. The CDR3 DNA sequence: TGTGCCAGCGGAAAGGAGGGGCAGAACTACAATGAGCAGTTCTTC. Its protein is CASGKEGQNYNEQFF.

This sequence joins TRBV6-4 and TRBJ2-3; D gene uncertain. Germline-derived CDR1 and CDR2 are MRHNA and SNTAGT. The germline V and J ends were trimmed by 5 bases and 3 bases, with 18 bases remaining between them. The CDR3 has 16 amino acids. The CDR3 spells CASSNEAGGMTDTQYF. The DNA for the CDR3 is TGTGCCAGCAGTAACGAGGCAGGCGGCATGACAGATACGCAGTATTTT.

The chain combines TRBV7-6 with TRBJ2-4; 11 bases are a match to TRBD2. Germline lookup yields CDR1 SGHVS and CDR2 FNYEAQ. Unmatched junction bases numbered 10, after V lost 5 bases and J lost 4 bases. This CDR3 is built from 17 residues. As DNA, the CDR3 is TGTGCCAGCAGCGTACACCCGGGACTAGCGGAGAAAAACATTCAGTACTTC. Its translation is CASSVHPGLAEKNIQYF.

This clonotype was seen more than once but under ten times. V gene TRBV6-1 combines with J gene TRBJ1-2; D is uncertain. CDR1 MNHNS and CDR2 SASEGT come from the germline V gene. The CDR3 loop spans 10 amino acids. The CDR3 nucleotides read TGTGTCATTGGCGGGGATGGCTACACCTTC. It yields the protein CVIGGDGYTF.

This clonotype occurred a few times. The CDR3 is CAWSVGANSPLHF. CDR3 DNA: TGTGCCTGGAGTGTTGGGGCAAATTCACCCCTCCACTTT. The V and J genes are TRBV30 and TRBJ1-6, with D perhaps TRBD1 (5 bases). This CDR3 is 13 amino acids long. Germline V gene data show CDR1 as GTSNPN and CDR2 as SVGIG (reference sequence). V was clipped by 0 bases and J by 7 bases, with 7 bases between them.

V and J are TRBV2 and TRBJ1-4; a possible D gene is TRBD1 (6 bases). Germline assignment: CDR1 SNHLY and CDR2 FYNNEI. V was pared by 6 bases and J by 2 bases, with 10 bases between. This CDR3 has 14 residues. The CDR3 nucleotides read TGTGCCAGCAGGGCACAGGGTACTAATGAAAAACTGTTTTTT. It is translated as CASRAQGTNEKLFF.

The rearrangement uses TRBV21-1 and TRBJ2-5; the table's D gene call, TRBD1, was not cross checked with the DNA. TRBV21-1 counts as a pseudogene. The CDR3 has 14 amino acids. DNA for the CDR3: TGTGCCAGCCCCCAACCTGGGGCTAAAGAGACCCAGTACTTC. Amino acid sequence: CASPQPGAKETQYF.

The rearrangement joins TRBV7-8 to TRBJ2-7; D uncertain. V lost 0 bases to trimming and J lost 4 bases, with 16 bases between them. Germline V CDR1 and CDR2: SGHVS, FQNEAQ. The length of the CDR3 is 16 residues. The CDR3 nucleotides are TGTGCCAGCAGCTTAGCTATTAAGAACAGAGCATACGAGCAGTACTTC. Its translation: CASSLAIKNRAYEQYF.

The chain joins TRBV6-2 or TRBV6-3 to TRBJ1-2, with 12 bases fitting TRBD1. V was pared by 2 bases and J by 7 bases, with 11 bases of the junction left unmatched. Germline CDR1 and CDR2: MNHEY and SVGEGT. This CDR3 contains 17 residues. The chain's CDR3 is CASSYMPGTGGAAGYTF. The CDR3 DNA is TGTGCCAGCAGTTACATGCCGGGGACAGGGGGCGCAGCTGGCTACACCTTC.

This sequence joins TRBV7-2 and TRBJ2-3, with TRBD2 matching over 8 bases. Germline CDR1 SGHTA, CDR2 FQGNSA. Trimming at V came to 0 bases and at J to 2 bases, leaving 1 base not matched to a gene. The CDR3 is 15 amino acids. The CDR3 region is CASSLARGATDTQYF. DNA for the CDR3: TGTGCCAGCAGCTTAGCGCGGGGGGCCACAGATACGCAGTATTTT. Full variable domain (remainder filled in from reference TRBV7-2 and TRBJ2-3): GAGVSQSPSNKVTEKGKDVELRCDPISGHTALYWYRQSLGQGLEFLIYFQGNSAPDKSGLPSDRFSAERTGGSVSTLTIQRTQQEDSAVYLCASSLARGATDTQYFGPGTRLTVL.

The chain joins TRBV7-6 to TRBJ1-1, with a tentative D call TRBD1 (5 bases). Germline CDR1 is SGHVS and CDR2 is FNYEAQ. The ends were cut back, 4 bases at V and 1 base at J, with 16 bases in the middle. This CDR3 region has 16 residues. Here the CDR3 reads CASSSRGTVGNTEAFF. CDR3 coding DNA: TGTGCCAGCAGCTCACGAGGGACGGTTGGGAACACTGAAGCTTTCTTT.

The chain joins TRBV28 to TRBJ2-1; D call uncertain. Germline CDR1 and CDR2: MDHEN and SYDVKM. V shed 2 bases and J shed 1 base, with 9 bases lying between them. This CDR3 region has 15 residues. The CDR3 loop is CASSLLGRSYNEQFF. In DNA, the CDR3 is TGTGCCAGCAGTTTACTAGGCCGGTCCTACAATGAGCAGTTCTTC.

In this sample, this clonotype turned up a few times. The rearrangement links TRBV27 to TRBJ2-3; D gene ambiguous. CDR1 and CDR2 (germline): MNHEY, SMNVEV (reference sequence). This CDR3 comprises 12 residues. Trimming cost V 6 bases and J 11 bases, with 15 bases left between them. The DNA for the CDR3 is TGTGCCAGCAGGCAGGACGGCCCTCGGCAGTATTTT. Protein sequence: CASRQDGPRQYF.

This clonotype occurred a few times. The chain recombines TRBV7-2 with TRBJ1-2; tentatively, D is TRBD1 (5 bases). The ends were cut back, 1 base at V and 4 bases at J, with 10 bases in the middle. The CDR3 spans 14 residues. CDR1 SGHTA and CDR2 FQGNSA come from the germline V gene. The CDR3 nucleotides are TGTGCCAGCAGCTTAGTGGGGCAGCCCTATGGCTACACCTTC. It yields the protein CASSLVGQPYGYTF.

In DNA, the CDR3 is TGTGCCAGCAGCTCGAGCAAGAAAGGAGAGACCCAGTACTTC. The encoded protein is CASSSSKKGETQYF. This chain joins TRBV7-8 and TRBJ2-5, with D hard to call. Looked up from germline, CDR1 is SGHVS and CDR2 is FQNEAQ. The length of the CDR3 is 14 residues. Deletions cut 4 bases from V and 4 bases from J, with 13 bases between.

The chain joins TRBV9 to TRBJ1-2; a weak D match, TRBD1 (5 bases). CDR3 length: 15 amino acids. Germline V gives CDR1 SGDLS, CDR2 YYNGEE. V was cut by 0 bases and J by 2 bases, with 11 bases left in between. CDR3 protein: CASSVGREGNYGYTF. The CDR3 DNA reads TGTGCCAGCAGCGTAGGCAGGGAAGGCAACTATGGCTACACCTTC. Complete variable domain (other parts from reference TRBV9 and TRBJ1-2): DSGVTQTPKHLITATGQRVTLRCSPRSGDLSVYWYQQSLDQGLQFLIQYYNGEERAKGNILERFSAQQFPDLHSELNLSSLELGDSALYFCASSVGREGNYGYTFGSGTRLTVV.